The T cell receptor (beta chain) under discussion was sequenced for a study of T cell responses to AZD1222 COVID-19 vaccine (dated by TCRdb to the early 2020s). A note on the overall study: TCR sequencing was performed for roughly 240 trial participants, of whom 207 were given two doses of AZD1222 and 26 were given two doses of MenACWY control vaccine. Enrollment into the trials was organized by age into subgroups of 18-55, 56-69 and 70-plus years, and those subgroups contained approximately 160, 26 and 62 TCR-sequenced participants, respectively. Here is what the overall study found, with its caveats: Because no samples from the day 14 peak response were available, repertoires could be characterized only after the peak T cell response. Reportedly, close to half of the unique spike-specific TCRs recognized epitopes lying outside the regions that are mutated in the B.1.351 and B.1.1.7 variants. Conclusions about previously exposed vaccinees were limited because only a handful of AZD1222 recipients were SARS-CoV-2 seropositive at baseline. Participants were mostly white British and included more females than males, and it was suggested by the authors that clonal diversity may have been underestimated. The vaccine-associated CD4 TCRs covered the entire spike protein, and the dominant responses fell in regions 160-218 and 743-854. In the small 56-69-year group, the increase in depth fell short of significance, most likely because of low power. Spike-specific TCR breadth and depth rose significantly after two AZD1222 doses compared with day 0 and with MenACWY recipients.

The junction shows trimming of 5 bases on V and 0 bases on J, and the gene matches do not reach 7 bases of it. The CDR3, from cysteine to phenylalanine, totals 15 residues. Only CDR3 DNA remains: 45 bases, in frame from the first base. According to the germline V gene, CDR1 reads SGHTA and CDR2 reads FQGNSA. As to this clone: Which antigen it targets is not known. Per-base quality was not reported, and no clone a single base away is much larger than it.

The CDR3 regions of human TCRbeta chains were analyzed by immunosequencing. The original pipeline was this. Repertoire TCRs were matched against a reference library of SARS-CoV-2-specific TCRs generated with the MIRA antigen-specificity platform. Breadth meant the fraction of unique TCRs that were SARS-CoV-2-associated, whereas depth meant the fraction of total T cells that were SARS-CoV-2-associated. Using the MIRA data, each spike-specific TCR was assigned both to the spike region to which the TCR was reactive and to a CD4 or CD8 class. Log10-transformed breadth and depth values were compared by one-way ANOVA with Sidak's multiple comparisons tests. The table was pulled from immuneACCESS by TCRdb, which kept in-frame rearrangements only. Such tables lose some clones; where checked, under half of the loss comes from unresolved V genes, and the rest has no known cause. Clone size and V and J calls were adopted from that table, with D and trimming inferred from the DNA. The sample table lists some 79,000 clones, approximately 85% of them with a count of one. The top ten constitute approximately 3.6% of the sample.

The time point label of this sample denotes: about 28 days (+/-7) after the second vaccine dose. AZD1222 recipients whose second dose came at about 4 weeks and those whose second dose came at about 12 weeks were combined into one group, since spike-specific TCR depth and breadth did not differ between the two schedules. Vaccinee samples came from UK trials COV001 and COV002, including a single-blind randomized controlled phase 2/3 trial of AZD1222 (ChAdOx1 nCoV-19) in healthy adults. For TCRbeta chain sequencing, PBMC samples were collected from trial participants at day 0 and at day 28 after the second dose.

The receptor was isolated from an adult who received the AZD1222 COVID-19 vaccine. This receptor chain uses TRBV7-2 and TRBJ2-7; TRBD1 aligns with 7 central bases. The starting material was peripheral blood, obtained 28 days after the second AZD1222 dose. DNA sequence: TGTGCCAGCAGCCCTCCGGGACAGTACTCCTACGAGCAGTACTTC. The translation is CASSPPGQYSYEQYF.